Below are 30 T cell receptor beta chains sequenced from a single sample in a study of cytomegalovirus exposure and HLA in healthy donors. PCR primers comprised 60 Vbeta and 13 Jbeta primers. Here immunoSEQ multiplex PCR was the method, and the copy in TCRdb shows in-frame clones only, minus some. The sample carries around 150,000 clones, about 75% recorded once. Sequencing was carried out using PBMCs. The receptor set was obtained from a male donor in good health and CMV-seronegative.

The V call is TRBV5-5, the J call TRBJ2-7, with TRBD1 matching over 9 bases. V was clipped by 1 base and J by 4 bases; unmatched bases: 6. There are 15 residues in the CDR3. Germline CDR1 reads SGHKS; CDR2 reads YYEKEE (reference sequence). The CDR3 protein is CASSLSATGGYEQYF. DNA of the CDR3: TGTGCCAGCAGCTTGTCAGCGACAGGGGGGTACGAGCAGTACTTC. Complete variable domain (other parts from reference TRBV5-5 and TRBJ2-7): DAGVTQSPTHLIKTRGQQVTLRCSPISGHKSVSWYQQVLGQGPQFIFQYYEKEERGRGNFPDRFSARQFPNYSSELNVNALLLGDSALYLCASSLSATGGYEQYFGPGTRLTVT.

CDR3 DNA: TGTGCCAGCAGCTCCCTGGGAAGCGGGGGGGCCCACAATGAGCAGTTCTTC. This gives the protein CASSSLGSGGAHNEQFF. This chain joins TRBV5-6 and TRBJ2-1, with TRBD2 matching over 10 bases. The CDR3 has 17 residues. The junction had 11 bases not matched to a gene; V was cut back by 3 bases and J by 5 bases. Germline loops: CDR1 SGHDT, CDR2 YYEEEE.

This clone was observed a handful of times. V is TRBV7-8 and J is TRBJ2-6, with D possibly TRBD2 on 5 matching bases. V lost 5 bases and J lost 0, with 11 bases in between. The CDR3 has 16 amino acids. Germline CDR1 reads SGHVS; CDR2 reads FQNEAQ. Here the CDR3 reads CASSGPAGSGANVLTF. In nucleotides, the CDR3 is TGTGCCAGCAGCGGCCCGGCGGGCTCTGGGGCCAACGTCCTGACTTTC.

The CDR3 loop reads CASSEPRGAGYGYTF. CDR3 nucleotides: TGTGCCAGCAGTGAGCCACGCGGGGCCGGCTATGGCTACACCTTC. The rearrangement links TRBV6-1 to TRBJ1-2, with D tentatively TRBD1 (5 bases). Trimming took 3 bases from V and 4 from J, leaving 15 bases between them. This CDR3 spans 15 amino acids. The V gene's germline CDR1 is MNHNS and CDR2 SASEGT.

The CDR3 region is CASSRRGDYGYTF. The CDR3 DNA sequence: TGTGCCAGCAGCCGTCGGGGGGATTATGGCTACACCTTC. The rearrangement uses TRBV11-3 and TRBJ1-2; D is perhaps TRBD1 (5 bases). The germline CDR1 and CDR2 sequences are SGHNT and YENEEA. V was clipped by 5 bases and J by 5 bases, with 12 bases between them. This CDR3 has 13 amino acids. Filled out from reference TRBV11-3 and TRBJ1-2, the complete variable domain reads EAGVVQSPRYKIIEKKQPVAFWCNPISGHNTLYWYLQNLGQGPELLIRYENEEAVDDSQLPKDRFSAERLKGVDSTLKIQPAELGDSAVYLCASSRRGDYGYTFGSGTRLTVV.

This sequence joins TRBV27 and TRBJ1-4, with D maybe TRBD1 (6 bases). CDR3 length equals 17 residues. The germline CDR1 and CDR2 sequences are MNHEY and SMNVEV (reference sequence). The V gene lost 3 bases and the J gene lost 2 bases, with 16 bases spanning the gap. The CDR3, as DNA: TGTGCCAGCAGTTTCCAGCTAGGGGGGGGGACTAATGAAAAACTGTTTTTT. This translates into CASSFQLGGGTNEKLFF.

This clone has only one observation. The V call is TRBV7-9, the J call TRBJ2-5, with TRBD1 identical over 10 bases. CDR1 is SEHNR, CDR2 FQNEAQ, per germline (reference sequence). Germline trimming cut 3 bases from V and 5 bases from J; bases unmatched to any gene: 3. CDR3 length: 14 amino acids. The CDR3 protein is CASSLTGGRETQYF. DNA for the CDR3: TGTGCCAGCAGCTTGACAGGGGGCAGGGAGACCCAGTACTTC.

The chain carries TRBV27 and TRBJ2-1, with TRBD2 identical over 7 bases. CDR1 and CDR2 from the germline V gene are MNHEY and SMNVEV (reference sequence). The V segment lost 7 bases and the J segment 4 bases; nucleotides outside the gene matches: 13. This CDR3 region has 16 residues. The CDR3 here is CASTLNGLAEYNEQFF. The CDR3 DNA reads TGTGCCAGCACTCTAAATGGTCTAGCGGAGTACAATGAGCAGTTCTTC.

V usage is TRBV14 and J usage is TRBJ2-7, with 7 bases that match TRBD1. This CDR3 region has 14 residues. Per germline, CDR1 SGHDN and CDR2 FVKESK. Germline trimming cut 6 bases from V and 2 bases from J; bases unmatched to any gene: 7. CDR3 in amino acids: CASRPTGTTYEQYF. Written as DNA, the CDR3 is TGTGCCAGCAGGCCGACAGGGACCACCTACGAGCAGTACTTC.

The chain has TRBV5-8 and TRBJ1-1; D is uncertain. Germline loops: CDR1 SGHTS, CDR2 YDEGEE. This CDR3 is built from 16 residues. The V end was cut by 4 bases, the J end by 2 bases, with 18 bases between. In DNA form, the CDR3 reads TGTGCCAGCAGCGTCCCGGACTCCGGGGAAAACACTGAAGCTTTCTTT. Translation gives CASSVPDSGENTEAFF.

The table lists this clone with a count of one. The chain has TRBV5-1 and TRBJ1-1; 8 nucleotides match TRBD1. This CDR3 region has 15 residues. Germline V gives CDR1 SGHRS, CDR2 YFSETQ. V lost 3 bases to trimming and J lost 7 bases; unmatched junction nucleotides: 11. CDR3 nucleotides: TGCGCCAGCAGCTGGACGCCCGGGACAGGTAGTGAAGCTTTCTTT. Translated: CASSWTPGTGSEAFF.

V usage is TRBV2 and J usage is TRBJ2-5, with D perhaps TRBD2 (7 bases). The V end was cut by 3 bases, the J end by 3 bases, with 11 bases between. This CDR3 has 14 residues. The germline V gene has CDR1 SNHLY and CDR2 FYNNEI. As DNA, the CDR3 is TGTGCCAGCAGTGACCAGCGGGACAAAGAGACCCAGTACTTC. Translation gives CASSDQRDKETQYF.

V usage is TRBV28 and J usage is TRBJ2-1, with TRBD1 matching 7 bases. The CDR3 covers 16 residues. Unmatched junction bases numbered 6, after V lost 4 bases and J lost 0 bases. CDR1 is MDHEN, CDR2 SYDVKM, per germline. The DNA of the CDR3 is TGTGCCAGCAGTTCGGGACAGTTGAGCTCCTACAATGAGCAGTTCTTC. Protein sequence: CASSSGQLSSYNEQFF.

The CDR3 sequence is CASSAGQASNQPQHF. The CDR3 coding sequence is TGTGCCAGCTCGGCGGGACAGGCGAGCAATCAGCCCCAGCATTTT. This chain links TRBV18 with TRBJ1-5, with 8 bases fitting TRBD1. Per the germline V gene, CDR1 is KGHSH and CDR2 is LQKENI. The ends lost 6 bases at V and 1 base at J; junction bases unmatched: 5. CDR3 length equals 15 residues.

The J gene is TRBJ1-1, the V gene TRBV11-3; 8 nucleotides match TRBD1. Unmatched junction bases numbered 8, after V lost 5 bases and J lost 6 bases. Germline CDR1 is SGHNT and CDR2 is YENEEA. CDR3 length equals 14 residues. The CDR3, as DNA: TGTGCCAGCAGCCGATCTCAGGGGGCCCCTGAAGCTTTCTTT. This sequence encodes CASSRSQGAPEAFF.

The chain recombines TRBV25-1 with TRBJ2-3; TRBD2 aligns across 11 bases. J lost 3 bases, V lost 5 bases, and 7 bases had no gene match. The CDR3 contains 16 residues. CDR1 and CDR2 (germline): MGHDK, SYGVNS. CDR3 loop: CASSPIAGGPTDTQYF. The CDR3 bases are TGTGCCAGCAGTCCGATAGCGGGAGGGCCGACAGATACGCAGTATTTT.

The chain couples TRBV11-2 to TRBJ2-1, with 14 bases aligning to TRBD2. CDR1 SGHAT and CDR2 FQNNGV come from the germline V gene. CDR3 size: 15 residues. The ends lost 5 bases at V and 7 bases at J; junction bases unmatched: 4. The CDR3: CASSPGLAGVNEQFF. The CDR3 DNA sequence: TGTGCCAGCAGCCCGGGACTAGCGGGAGTTAATGAGCAGTTCTTC.

V and J are TRBV5-1 and TRBJ2-5; 10 bases are a match to TRBD2. The end of the DNA fits TRBJ2-7 better, so the J call may be wrong. This CDR3 spans 17 amino acids. The germline V gene has CDR1 SGHRS and CDR2 YFSETQ. DNA of the CDR3: TGCGCCAGCAGCTTAGGGGCTAGCGGGAGTAGGGCTTACGAGCAGTACTTC. This sequence encodes CASSLGASGSRAYEQYF.

The V call is TRBV9, the J call TRBJ2-1; possible D gene TRBD2, 6 bases. The CDR3 extends over 14 amino acids. V dropped 3 bases and J dropped 11 bases, with 18 bases sitting between them. From germline, CDR1 is SGDLS and CDR2 YYNGEE. DNA for the CDR3: TGTGCCAGCAGCGAGATTGGGGACGGCGGGAAGCAGTTCTTC. Translated, it gives CASSEIGDGGKQFF.

V gene TRBV6-4 combines with J gene TRBJ1-2, with D perhaps matching TRBD1 (5 bases). CDR1 is MRHNA and CDR2 is SNTAGT in the germline V gene. The germline V and J ends were trimmed by 4 bases and 5 bases, with 11 bases remaining between them. This CDR3 contains 13 residues. The DNA of the CDR3 is TGTGCCAGCAGTGGAGGGGAGGGGTATGGCTACACCTTC. Protein: CASSGGEGYGYTF.

This sequence joins TRBV11-3 and TRBJ2-1; possibly TRBD1 for D (5 bases). The CDR3 runs to 13 residues. Trimming stripped 7 bases from V and 6 bases from J, with 13 bases between. CDR1 SGHNT and CDR2 YENEEA come from the germline V gene. In DNA form, the CDR3 reads TGTGCCAGCAACCCCAACCAGGGCAATGAGCAGTTCTTC. Its protein product is CASNPNQGNEQFF.

The chain uses TRBV11-1 and TRBJ2-3; TRBD2 aligns across 14 bases. From germline, CDR1 is SGHAT and CDR2 FQDESV (reference sequence). V lost 1 base to trimming and J lost 5 bases; unmatched junction nucleotides: 5. The CDR3 runs to 17 residues. The CDR3 region is CASSLDTGTSGGDTQYF. The DNA of the CDR3 is TGTGCCAGCAGCTTAGACACCGGGACTAGCGGGGGAGATACGCAGTATTTT. The variable domain in full, completed from reference TRBV11-1 and TRBJ2-3, reads EAEVAQSPRYKITEKSQAVAFWCDPISGHATLYWYRQILGQGPELLVQFQDESVVDDSQLPKDRFSAERLKGVDSTLKIQPAELGDSAMYLCASSLDTGTSGGDTQYFGPGTRLTVL.

The chain is built from TRBV5-5 and TRBJ1-4; TRBD1 aligns across 8 bases. The CDR3 is 15 amino acids. Losses at the gene ends were 2 bases for V and 7 bases for J; bases not matched to a gene: 7. CDR1 and CDR2 (germline): SGHKS, YYEKEE (reference sequence). Here the CDR3 reads CASSLVQGGSEKLFF. In DNA, the CDR3 is TGTGCCAGCAGCTTAGTACAGGGGGGGAGTGAAAAACTGTTTTTT.

V usage is TRBV11-1 and J usage is TRBJ2-7; D possibly corresponds to TRBD1 (6 bases). V was trimmed by 4 bases and J by 4 bases, leaving 20 bases between them. The CDR3 runs to 16 residues. In germline, CDR1 is SGHAT, CDR2 FQDESV (reference sequence). The CDR3: CASSSYTTGNAYEQYF. The CDR3 DNA follows: TGTGCCAGCAGCTCCTACACGACAGGAAATGCTTACGAGCAGTACTTC.

V usage is TRBV5-5 and J usage is TRBJ2-3, with a tentative D call TRBD2 (6 bases). V gave up 4 bases and J gave up 5 bases, with 14 bases separating them. This CDR3 is 14 amino acids long. Germline CDR1 SGHKS, CDR2 YYEKEE (reference sequence). CDR3 sequence (DNA): TGTGCCAGCAGCGGGGGACTGTCAGGAGATACGCAGTATTTT. It codes for CASSGGLSGDTQYF.

The gene calls are TRBV7-3 and TRBJ2-5; weak D call: TRBD1 (5 bases). The V end lost 5 bases, the J end lost 1 base, and 14 bases lay between the germline ends. The CDR3 has 15 amino acids. Germline V gene sequence: CDR1 SGHTA, CDR2 FQGTGA. CDR3 region: CASSPQAGPQETQYF. In nucleotides, the CDR3 is TGTGCCAGCAGCCCCCAAGCAGGGCCCCAAGAGACCCAGTACTTC.

The V call is TRBV7-9, the J call TRBJ2-1; 9 bases match TRBD2. V shed 5 bases and J 4 bases; nucleotides not matched to a gene: 9. Germline V lookup: CDR1 SEHNR, CDR2 FQNEAQ (reference sequence). The CDR3 has 16 residues. The CDR3, as DNA: TGTGCCAGCAGCCGTAGCGGGAGTGGGGTTTACAATGAGCAGTTCTTC. Encoded protein: CASSRSGSGVYNEQFF.

The rearrangement links TRBV29-1 to TRBJ1-2; 10 bases are shared with TRBD1. V shed 3 bases and J 2 bases; nucleotides not matched to a gene: 3. Germline values: CDR1 SQVTM, CDR2 ANQGSEA. The CDR3 is made up of 14 amino acids. CDR3 in amino acids: CSVDRDRGNYGYTF. CDR3 DNA sequence: TGCAGCGTTGATCGGGACAGGGGCAACTATGGCTACACCTTC.

The chain joins TRBV10-3 to TRBJ2-2; D possibly corresponds to TRBD1 (6 bases). The CDR3 covers 14 residues. Between the trimmed V and J ends, which lost 6 bases and 4 bases, there was a span of 12 bases. The germline CDR1 and CDR2 sequences are ENHRY and SYGVKD. CDR3 loop: CAISTDRRTGELFF. The CDR3 nucleotides read TGTGCCATCAGCACTGACAGGCGCACCGGGGAGCTGTTTTTT.

The chain uses TRBV7-9 and TRBJ2-7; a weak D match, TRBD2 (5 bases). Trimming cost V 3 bases and J 7 bases, with 7 bases left between them. Germline CDR1 reads SEHNR; CDR2 reads FQNEAQ (reference sequence). The CDR3 has 11 amino acids. The CDR3 sequence: CASSFEREQYF. As DNA, the CDR3 is TGTGCCAGCAGCTTCGAGCGGGAGCAGTACTTC.